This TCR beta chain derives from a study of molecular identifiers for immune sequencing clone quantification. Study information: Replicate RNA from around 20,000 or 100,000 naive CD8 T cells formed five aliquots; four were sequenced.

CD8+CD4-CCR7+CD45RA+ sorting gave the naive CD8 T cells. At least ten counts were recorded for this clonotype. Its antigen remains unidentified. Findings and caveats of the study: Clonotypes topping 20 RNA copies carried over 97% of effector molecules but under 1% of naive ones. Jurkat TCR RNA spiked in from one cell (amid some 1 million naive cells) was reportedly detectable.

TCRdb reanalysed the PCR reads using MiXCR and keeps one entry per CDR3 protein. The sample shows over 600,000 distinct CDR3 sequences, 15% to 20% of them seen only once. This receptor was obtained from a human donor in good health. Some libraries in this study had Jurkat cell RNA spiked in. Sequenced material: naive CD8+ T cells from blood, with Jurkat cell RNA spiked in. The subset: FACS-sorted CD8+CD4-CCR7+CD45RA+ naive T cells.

In DNA form, the CDR3 reads TGCGCCAGCAGCCAAGTTCCAGGGATTTTCACAGATACGCAGTATTTT. Its protein product is CASSQVPGIFTDTQYF. The genes are TRBV4-3 and TRBJ2-3, with D possibly TRBD1 on 5 matching bases. V lost 1 base and J 2 bases, leaving 13 bases between the germline ends. The CDR3 is 16 amino acids. In germline, CDR1 is LGHNA, CDR2 YSLEER.